The 7 T cell receptor beta chains presented below share a single source sample, sequenced in a study of T cells in women clearing cervical HPV infection. Profiled with immunoSEQ multiplex PCR; TCRdb holds only in-frame clones, not every one. The sample totals some 40,000 clones. The sample comprised blood buffy coat. The receptors originated from a woman between 18 and 70 years old with a cervical HPV16 infection that either progressed to CIN3+ or cleared (not recorded which).

For this clone: The DNA ends 3 residues before the CDR3 does, and the rest of the CDR3 is filled in from the germline J gene. The genes are TRBV20-1 and TRBJ2-1; TRBD2 matches at 9 bases. The CDR3 spans 14 residues. V gave up 5 bases and J gave up 7 bases; unmatched junction bases: 9. Germline values: CDR1 DFQATT, CDR2 SNEGSKA (reference sequence). CDR3 region: CSAPHSGRSNEQFF. CDR3 DNA, as far as it was read: TGCAGTGCTCCTCATAGCGGGAGAAGTAATGAG.

Points on this clone: Read data end 3 residues before the CDR3 end; the end is taken from the germline J gene. V gene TRBV5-1 combines with J gene TRBJ2-2, with 8 bases that match TRBD2. CDR1 is SGHRS, CDR2 YFSETQ, per germline. V gave up 5 bases and J gave up 1 base; unmatched junction bases: 1. The CDR3 is made up of 14 amino acids. The part of the CDR3 DNA that was read is TGCGCCAGCAGAAGCGGGGGGAACACCGGGGAG. It specifies CASRSGGNTGE. The CDR3 in full is CASRSGGNTGELFF.

A word on this clone: Coverage ceases 3 residues before the CDR3 finishes, and the germline J gene fills in the end. The gene calls are TRBV29-1 and TRBJ2-1, with 7 bases matching TRBD1. Germline CDR1 reads SQVTM; CDR2 reads ANQGSEA. V shed 7 bases, J shed 3 bases, and the junction held 9 bases outside the gene matches. This CDR3 is 14 amino acids long. CDR3 protein: CSAQPRQGYNEQFF. The sequenced CDR3 bases are TGCAGCGCTCAGCCAAGACAGGGCTACAATGAG.

In regard to this clone: The sequenced fragment ends 3 residues before the CDR3 boundary, so the rest is inferred from the germline J gene. The chain joins TRBV7-8 to TRBJ2-1, with a possible D match to TRBD1 (7 bases). Trimming cost V 7 bases and J 7 bases, with 26 bases left between them. CDR3 length equals 17 residues. CDR1 and CDR2 (germline): SGHVS, FQNEAQ. The CDR3 sequence is CASNRREGAGNRNEQFF. CDR3 DNA, as far as it was read: TGTGCCAGCAACCGAAGAGAGGGGGCGGGGAATAGGAATGAG.

Remarks on this clone: The read ends 3 residues shy of where the CDR3 ends; the end is completed using the germline J gene. The rearrangement links TRBV19 to TRBJ1-4; the D gene is possibly TRBD1 (6 bases). CDR3 size: 15 residues. Germline lookup yields CDR1 LNHDA and CDR2 SQIVND (reference sequence). V lost 4 bases and J 1 base, leaving 10 bases between the germline ends. CDR3 loop: CASSSSGETNEKLFF. CDR3 DNA, as far as it was read: TGTGCCAGTAGTAGCTCAGGGGAAACTAATGAAAAA. Looking up the rest from reference TRBV19 and TRBJ1-4 gives the full variable domain: DGGITQSPKYLFRKEGQNVTLSCEQNLNHDAMYWYRQDPGQGLRLIYYSQIVNDFQKGDIAEGYSVSREKKESFPLTVTSAQKNPTAFYLCASSSSGETNEKLFFGSGTQLSVL.

A remark on this clone: Read sequence stops 3 residues before the CDR3 end, and the germline J gene provides the missing end. This sequence joins TRBV7-9 and TRBJ2-1, with D possibly being TRBD1 (5 bases). CDR1 is SEHNR, CDR2 FQNEAQ, per germline (reference sequence). Trimming took 7 bases from V and 8 from J, leaving 15 bases between them. The CDR3 loop spans 13 amino acids. The CDR3 is CASTSWGRDEQFF. The DNA read from the CDR3 is TGTGCCAGCACCTCCTGGGGCCGCGATGAG. Using reference TRBV7-9 and TRBJ2-1 for the parts outside the CDR3, the full variable domain is DTGVSQNPRHKITKRGQNVTFRCDPISEHNRLYWYRQTLGQGPEFLTYFQNEAQLEKSRLLSDRFSAERPKGSFSTLEIQRTEQGDSAMYLCASTSWGRDEQFFGPGTRLTVL.

On this clone itself: Sequencing ends 3 residues short of the CDR3 end; the germline J gene provides the rest. The chain joins TRBV20-1 to TRBJ2-2, with D maybe TRBD2 (7 bases). V lost 0 bases and J 2 bases, leaving 16 bases between the germline ends. Germline V gene data show CDR1 as DFQATT and CDR2 as SNEGSKA (reference sequence). The CDR3 consists of 17 residues. Partial CDR3 DNA: TGCAGTGCTAGAGATACTAGGGGGGGCTACAACACCGGGGAG. Protein product: CSARDTRGGYNTGE. The CDR3, in full, reads CSARDTRGGYNTGELFF.